This passage covers 32 T cell receptor beta chains from one sample sequenced in a study of cytomegalovirus exposure and HLA in healthy donors. The repertoire was sequenced with immunoSEQ multiplex PCR; TCRdb's copy has only in-frame clones and lacks some. The sample holds over 150,000 clones, roughly 90% seen once. Sequenced material: PBMCs. Every receptor here comes from a man between 18 and 35 years old in good health and CMV-seropositive.

The chain links TRBV2 to TRBJ2-5; D unclear. This CDR3 contains 9 residues. Germline CDR1 and CDR2: SNHLY and FYNNEI. CDR3 loop: CPPGETQYF. The CDR3 coding sequence is TGTCCCCCGGGAGAGACCCAGTACTTC.

This clone has only one observation. The chain carries TRBV14 and TRBJ2-3; 13 positions agree with TRBD2. In germline, CDR1 is SGHDN, CDR2 FVKESK. The CDR3 is 18 residues long. Losses at the gene ends were 4 bases for V and 1 base for J; bases not matched to a gene: 8. CDR3 residues: CASSRRGLAGDRTDTQYF. In nucleotides, the CDR3 is TGTGCCAGCAGCCGCCGAGGACTAGCGGGAGATCGCACAGATACGCAGTATTTT.

The chain recombines TRBV19 with TRBJ2-3; maybe TRBD2 (6 bases). CDR3 size: 14 residues. V lost 3 bases, J lost 0 bases, and 7 bases lay in between. CDR1 and CDR2 from the germline V gene are LNHDA and SQIVND (reference sequence). This CDR3 reads CASSIRGSTDTQYF. The CDR3 DNA sequence: TGTGCCAGTAGTATTCGGGGGAGCACAGATACGCAGTATTTT.

The chain carries TRBV19 and TRBJ2-7, with 10 positions matching TRBD1. V gave up 5 bases and J gave up 0 bases; unmatched junction bases: 4. Germline values: CDR1 LNHDA, CDR2 SQIVND (reference sequence). The CDR3 contains 15 residues. Here the CDR3 DNA reads TGTGCCAGTAGTGACAGGGGGCCCAACTCCTACGAGCAGTACTTC. Its translation: CASSDRGPNSYEQYF.

This clone was counted a few times. V and J are TRBV7-2 and TRBJ1-5; 10 nucleotides align to TRBD1. This CDR3 comprises 16 residues. V shed 6 bases and J 1 base; nucleotides not matched to a gene: 6. Germline V gene lookup returns CDR1 SGHTA and CDR2 FQGNSA. As DNA, the CDR3 is TGTGCCAGCAGTTCAGGGGGACAGGGGAGCAATCAGCCCCAGCATTTT. Its protein is CASSSGGQGSNQPQHF.

The rearrangement joins TRBV18 to TRBJ1-1; 8 bases match TRBD1. The CDR3 has 15 residues. Germline V CDR1 and CDR2: KGHSH, LQKENI. V was clipped by 5 bases and J by 1 base; unmatched bases: 6. CDR3 amino acids: CASSSSTGANTEAFF. Written as DNA, the CDR3 is TGTGCCAGCTCATCTTCGACAGGGGCGAACACTGAAGCTTTCTTT.

V is TRBV4-3 and J is TRBJ2-3; TRBD2 agrees at 13 bases. V trimming: 3 bases; J trimming: 2 bases; junction bases outside the gene matches: 14. Germline values: CDR1 LGHNA, CDR2 YSLEER. This CDR3 is 20 amino acids long. This chain's CDR3 is CASSQKWTSGSSGSTDTQYF. CDR3 coding DNA: TGCGCCAGCAGCCAGAAATGGACTAGCGGGAGTAGTGGCTCCACAGATACGCAGTATTTT.

This rearrangement joins TRBV27 to TRBJ1-4; 7 bases match TRBD1. CDR1 is MNHEY, CDR2 SMNVEV, per germline (reference sequence). The CDR3 loop spans 15 amino acids. V trimming: 5 bases; J trimming: 8 bases; junction bases outside the gene matches: 11. CDR3 nucleotide sequence: TGTGCCAGCAGTACCTCCCGGGACAGTCTGGAAAAACTGTTTTTT. Protein product: CASSTSRDSLEKLFF.

The chain joins TRBV4-1 to TRBJ1-1; 8 bases align to TRBD1. The germline V gene has CDR1 MGHRA and CDR2 YSYEKL. The length of the CDR3 is 14 residues. Trimming took 3 bases from V and 10 from J; bases not matched to a gene: 10. CDR3 amino acids: CASSHPDRGAAAFF. CDR3 DNA: TGCGCCAGCAGCCACCCCGACAGGGGAGCTGCAGCTTTCTTT.

This chain connects TRBV7-2 to TRBJ2-3; tentatively, D is TRBD1 (6 bases). Trimming shortened V by 4 bases and J by 5 bases, and 10 bases separated the two germline ends. The CDR3 extends over 13 amino acids. CDR1 and CDR2 (germline): SGHTA, FQGNSA. The CDR3 DNA reads TGTGCCAGCAGCTGGACGACAGGAGATACGCAGTATTTT. Translated: CASSWTTGDTQYF.

The J gene is TRBJ2-1, the V gene TRBV28; D uncertain. Trimming removed 7 bases at V and 0 bases at J, with 13 bases between. This CDR3 comprises 15 residues. Germline values: CDR1 MDHEN, CDR2 SYDVKM. CDR3: CASTYSRSSYNEQFF. In DNA form, the CDR3 reads TGTGCCAGCACCTACTCCCGAAGCTCCTACAATGAGCAGTTCTTC.

The chain joins TRBV19 to TRBJ2-1; 11 nucleotides agree with TRBD2. The CDR3 sequence is 15 residues long. The germline gives CDR1 LNHDA, CDR2 SQIVND (reference sequence). V trimming: 6 bases; J trimming: 4 bases; junction bases outside the gene matches: 5. The CDR3 DNA reads as TGTGCCAGTAGCAGGGGGACTAGCGGATACAATGAGCAGTTCTTC. This gives the protein CASSRGTSGYNEQFF.

The genes are TRBV10-3 and TRBJ2-5; the match to TRBD2 covers 8 bases. J lost 3 bases, V lost 8 bases, and 17 bases had no gene match. There are 17 residues in the CDR3. Germline assignment: CDR1 ENHRY and CDR2 SYGVKD. The CDR3: CAIGRGGRMSGEETQYF. CDR3 nucleotides: TGTGCCATCGGCCGGGGGGGTCGGATGAGCGGGGAAGAGACCCAGTACTTC.

The chain employs TRBV28 and TRBJ1-5, with 7 positions matching TRBD1. Germline trimming cut 8 bases from V and 0 bases from J; bases unmatched to any gene: 4. The CDR3 consists of 14 residues. Germline assignment: CDR1 MDHEN and CDR2 SYDVKM. The CDR3 spells CASRRQGSNQPQHF. The CDR3 region has the DNA TGTGCCAGCCGTCGACAGGGTAGCAATCAGCCCCAGCATTTT.

This clone appeared once. The chain employs TRBV9 and TRBJ2-1, with 10 nucleotides matching TRBD2. The CDR3 consists of 16 residues. V dropped 3 bases and J dropped 7; count of bases not matched to a gene: 10. Germline V gene lookup returns CDR1 SGDLS and CDR2 YYNGEE. CDR3 bases: TGTGCCAGCAGCGGGCCATCCAGCGGGGGGGTTAATGAGCAGTTCTTC. It yields the protein CASSGPSSGGVNEQFF.

The J gene is TRBJ1-1, the V gene TRBV19; D gene ambiguous. The CDR3 length is 13 residues. Trimming took off 1 base at V and 3 bases at J, with 6 bases between the two ends. The V gene's germline CDR1 is LNHDA and CDR2 SQIVND (reference sequence). The CDR3 sequence is CASSIAPDTEAFF. The CDR3 DNA reads as TGTGCCAGTAGTATAGCACCGGACACTGAAGCTTTCTTT. Variable domain in full (rest from reference TRBV19 and TRBJ1-1): DGGITQSPKYLFRKEGQNVTLSCEQNLNHDAMYWYRQDPGQGLRLIYYSQIVNDFQKGDIAEGYSVSREKKESFPLTVTSAQKNPTAFYLCASSIAPDTEAFFGQGTRLTVV.

The chain combines TRBV9 with TRBJ2-1; the match to TRBD2 covers 15 bases. V was clipped by 3 bases and J by 2 bases; unmatched bases: 3. This CDR3 comprises 17 residues. CDR1 SGDLS and CDR2 YYNGEE come from the germline V gene. The CDR3 coding sequence is TGTGCCAGCAGCGGGACTAGCGGGAGGGACCCCTACAATGAGCAGTTCTTC. Translating gives CASSGTSGRDPYNEQFF.

The chain couples TRBV5-1 to TRBJ1-2; D may be TRBD1 (6 bases). V shed 0 bases and J shed 6 bases, with 12 bases lying between them. Germline CDR1 and CDR2: SGHRS and YFSETQ. This CDR3 contains 14 residues. Here the CDR3 DNA reads TGCGCCAGCAGCTTGGGCAGGGGCTTGAATGGCTACACCTTC. Protein product: CASSLGRGLNGYTF.

The chain uses TRBV27 and TRBJ2-7, with 7 bases aligning to TRBD1. Germline values: CDR1 MNHEY, CDR2 SMNVEV (reference sequence). CDR3 length: 15 amino acids. With 4 bases clipped from V and 2 bases from J, the junction kept 8 bases outside the gene matches. The CDR3 loop reads CASSWKTGPTYEQYF. CDR3 bases: TGTGCCAGCAGTTGGAAGACAGGGCCGACCTACGAGCAGTACTTC.

The chain recombines TRBV10-3 with TRBJ2-6; tentative D call: TRBD1 (6 bases). This CDR3 comprises 14 residues. Between the trimmed V and J ends, which lost 6 bases and 4 bases, there was a span of 10 bases. From germline, CDR1 is ENHRY and CDR2 SYGVKD. CDR3 residues: CAISSGEGANVLTF. The CDR3 region has the DNA TGTGCCATCAGCTCAGGGGAAGGGGCCAACGTCCTGACTTTC.

V gene TRBV4-3 combines with J gene TRBJ2-7; TRBD1 matches at 9 bases. CDR3 length equals 14 residues. The germline V gene has CDR1 LGHNA and CDR2 YSLEER. V shed 2 bases, J shed 6 bases, and the junction held 5 bases outside the gene matches. The CDR3 DNA is TGCGCCAGCAGCCAACATCCGGGACAGGGCGAGCAGTACTTC. Protein product: CASSQHPGQGEQYF.

V is TRBV2 and J is TRBJ1-5; a possible D gene is TRBD1 (6 bases). Germline values: CDR1 SNHLY, CDR2 FYNNEI. Trimming removed 1 base at V and 7 bases at J, with 8 bases between. This CDR3 is 13 amino acids long. The CDR3 here is CASSEGQVQPQHF. CDR3 DNA: TGTGCCAGCAGTGAAGGACAGGTCCAGCCCCAGCATTTT.

This chain uses TRBV6-1 with TRBJ2-1, with 11 bases lining up with TRBD2. This CDR3 has 18 residues. CDR1 and CDR2 (germline): MNHNS, SASEGT. J was trimmed by 6 bases and V by 1 base; bases with no gene match: 11. The CDR3 DNA sequence: TGTGCCAGCAGTGAAGGGCTAGCGGGGGGCCAAACAGTCAATGAGCAGTTCTTC. It specifies CASSEGLAGGQTVNEQFF.

The chain links TRBV7-2 to TRBJ2-1; the match to TRBD1 covers 8 bases. V lost 5 bases to trimming and J lost 3 bases; unmatched junction nucleotides: 6. This CDR3 spans 15 amino acids. CDR1 is SGHTA, CDR2 FQGNSA, per germline. CDR3 region: CASSPTGGGYNEQFF. Written as DNA, the CDR3 is TGTGCCAGCAGCCCAACAGGGGGTGGCTACAATGAGCAGTTCTTC.

The chain couples TRBV6-1 to TRBJ2-7, with TRBD1 identical over 9 bases. Trimming cost V 5 bases and J 4 bases; bases outside gene matches: 9. The CDR3 loop spans 15 amino acids. Germline lookup yields CDR1 MNHNS and CDR2 SASEGT. CDR3 coding DNA: TGTGCCAGCAGTTCCGCTCTTGGGACAGGGTACGAGCAGTACTTC. It is translated as CASSSALGTGYEQYF.

The rearrangement joins TRBV6-6 to TRBJ1-1; 8 positions match TRBD1. Per the germline V gene, CDR1 is MNHNY and CDR2 is SVGAGI (reference sequence). The CDR3 is made up of 11 amino acids. Trimming cost V 4 bases and J 10 bases; bases outside gene matches: 2. DNA of the CDR3: TGTGCCAGCAGTTTAGGACAGGGAGCTTTCTTT. Protein: CASSLGQGAFF.

As DNA, the CDR3 is TGTGCCAGTAGTCCCTGGACAGTTATGAACACTGAAGCTTTCTTT. It is translated as CASSPWTVMNTEAFF. The V call is TRBV19, the J call TRBJ1-1; D is possibly TRBD1 (6 bases). Germline V lookup: CDR1 LNHDA, CDR2 SQIVND (reference sequence). The CDR3 loop spans 15 amino acids. V was trimmed by 5 bases and J by 0 bases, leaving 13 bases between them.

The chain uses TRBV30 and TRBJ2-7; 9 positions agree with TRBD1. After removal of 1 base from V and 3 bases from J, the junction contained 7 bases not matched to a gene. The CDR3 extends over 15 amino acids. The V gene's germline CDR1 is GTSNPN and CDR2 SVGIG (reference sequence). CDR3 in DNA: TGTGCCTGGAGTGCGGGGACAGGGTCAGTCTACGAGCAGTACTTC. It specifies CAWSAGTGSVYEQYF.

The chain employs TRBV14 and TRBJ2-2; possible D gene TRBD1, 5 bases. Trimming left V 5 bases short and J 5 bases short, with 9 bases between. Germline CDR1 reads SGHDN; CDR2 reads FVKESK. The CDR3 totals 13 residues. The CDR3 DNA reads as TGTGCCAGCAGCTCCAGGGAAACCGGGGAGCTGTTTTTT. Translation: CASSSRETGELFF.

The V call is TRBV6-4, the J call TRBJ2-3, with D perhaps matching TRBD2 (5 bases). V dropped 0 bases and J dropped 1 base, with 8 bases sitting between them. This CDR3 is built from 15 residues. The germline V gene has CDR1 MRHNA and CDR2 SNTAGT. CDR3 sequence: CASSDSYGGTDTQYF. The CDR3 DNA reads TGTGCCAGCAGTGACTCGTACGGGGGCACAGATACGCAGTATTTT.

The chain couples TRBV18 to TRBJ2-2; TRBD2 matches 13 bases. Germline CDR1 and CDR2: KGHSH and LQKENI. J lost 0 bases, V lost 2 bases, and 9 bases had no gene match. The CDR3 has 20 amino acids. In DNA, the CDR3 is TGTGCCAGCTCACCAAAAGGGACTAGCGGGGCCCTCGCGAACACCGGGGAGCTGTTTTTT. It translates to CASSPKGTSGALANTGELFF.

This clone was found once. The V gene is TRBV5-6, the J gene TRBJ2-5, with 11 bases fitting TRBD2. CDR1 is SGHDT, CDR2 YYEEEE, per germline. Trimming at V came to 3 bases and at J to 4 bases, leaving 8 bases not matched to a gene. This CDR3 region has 16 residues. The CDR3 here is CASSSRLAGYGETQYF. CDR3 coding DNA: TGTGCCAGCAGCTCCCGACTAGCGGGGTACGGAGAGACCCAGTACTTC.